This T cell receptor (beta chain) was identified in a study of T cell repertoires in cytomegalovirus infection. At the level of the study: Public TCR beta signature analysis indicated the presence of both CMV infection and matching HLA type.

One entry per CDR3 protein, called by TCRdb with MiXCR from the reads. The sample records roughly 200,000 distinct CDR3 sequences, approximately 38% being singletons. The CDR3 is 15 amino acids. CDR1 is MNHEY and CDR2 is SMNVEV in the germline V gene (reference sequence). Germline trimming cut 5 bases from V and 8 bases from J; bases unmatched to any gene: 12. Study-wide results and limits: The cumulative frequency of public TCR beta families identified carriers of CMV plus the relevant HLA.

This clonotype turned up a few times. No antigen is known for it. J is TRBJ1-2 and V is TRBV27; 9 nucleotides line up with TRBD1. The TCR sequence derives from a human donor in good health (CMV status not recorded). Some clones in this sample may be carry-over from other donors' samples. Here the sequenced sample was CD8+ T cells from cultured PBMCs, taken from culture after CMV antigen stimulation. CDR3 amino acids: CASSPIRTGEGGYTF. The DNA of the CDR3 is TGTGCCAGCAGTCCTATACGGACAGGGGAGGGAGGCTACACCTTC.